This TCR beta chain was sequenced for a study of neurological immune-mediated disorders. The study's findings and limits: Multiple sclerosis patients had less TCR clonal expansion than even healthy controls, unlike HTLV-1-associated myelopathy. CDR3 amino acid sequences of expanded clones were not shared across subjects, a result suggesting private repertoires in all groups.

The unsorted libraries were produced from 2 million PBMCs held at -80 C. This clonotype has ten or more counts. The target antigen is unknown. This CDR3 is built from 13 residues. The germline V gene has CDR1 SGHRS and CDR2 YFSETQ. Trimming pared 4 bases from V and 6 bases from J, leaving 10 bases between. A single record per CDR3 protein comes from TCRdb applying MiXCR to the 5' RACE reads. The table lists about 30,000 distinct CDR3 sequences, roughly an eighth of them singletons. The genes are TRBV5-1 and TRBJ2-2, with D possibly called TRBD1 or TRBD2 (5 bases each). The receptor was isolated from a man in his fifties or sixties in good health. Sequencing used PBMCs. The CDR3 spells CASSTPGPGELFF. The DNA of the CDR3 is TGCGCCAGCAGCACACCGGGACCCGGGGAGCTGTTTTTT.